These T cell receptor beta chains were read from a single sample in a study of PD-1 blockade in classical Hodgkin lymphoma. Sequencing used immunoSEQ multiplex PCR; TCRdb keeps in-frame clones, though not all of them. The sample lists around 60,000 clones; just over 90% were seen once. Sequenced material: peripheral blood mononuclear cells (PBMCs), taken before the fourth cycle of nivolumab. The receptors shown here come from a human donor with classical Hodgkin lymphoma. Each CDR3 is given with its conserved first and last residue. A D gene is named only where the DNA matches it firmly. Clone size is not always given. Where it is, it says once, few, many or a class for expanded clones.

D: .; size: once; length: 11; J: TRBJ2-7; V: TRBV29-1; CDR3: CSVEVLYEQYF; DNA: TGCAGCGTTGAAGTTCTTTACGAGCAGTACTTC
D: .; size: .; length: 14; J: TRBJ1-4; V: TRBV27; CDR3: CASSPRTVNEKLFF; DNA: TGTGCCAGCAGTCCACGGACAGTTAATGAAAAACTGTTTTTT
D: .; size: .; length: 11; J: TRBJ1-6; V: TRBV10-3; CDR3: CAISTGNSLHF; DNA: TGTGCCATCAGTACAGGAAATTCCCTCCACTTT
D: .; size: .; length: 13; J: TRBJ1-1; V: TRBV6-6; CDR3: CASSYSGQTEAFF; DNA: TGTGCCAGCAGTTACTCGGGGCAGACTGAAGCTTTCTTT
D: .; size: .; length: 13; J: TRBJ1-5; V: TRBV6-4; CDR3: CASSVNIGQPQHF; DNA: TGTGCCAGCAGTGTCAACATTGGACAGCCCCAGCATTTT
D: .; size: .; length: 15; J: TRBJ1-1; V: TRBV5-1; CDR3: CASSVGGGINTEAFF; DNA: TGCGCCAGCAGCGTCGGGGGCGGGATAAACACTGAAGCTTTCTTT
D: .; size: .; length: 14; J: TRBJ2-7; V: TRBV27; CDR3: CASSPDSLYYEQYF; DNA: TGTGCCAGCAGTCCTGACTCCCTTTACTACGAGCAGTACTTC
D: .; size: .; length: 16; J: TRBJ1-2; V: TRBV13; CDR3: CASSPRGGNLKDGYTF; DNA: TGTGCCAGCAGCCCCCGAGGGGGGAACCTTAAAGATGGCTACACCTTC
D: TRBD1; size: .; length: 19; J: TRBJ1-1; V: TRBV28; CDR3: CASSSYLGQGSTKDTEAFF; DNA: TGTGCCAGCAGTTCCTATCTTGGACAGGGCTCAACTAAGGACACTGAAGCTTTCTTT
D: .; size: .; length: 17; J: TRBJ2-7; V: TRBV1; CDR3: CTSSGLGGEQISYEQYF; DNA: TGCACCAGCAGCGGCTTGGGGGGGGAGCAGATCTCCTACGAGCAGTACTTC
D: .; size: .; length: 14; J: TRBJ2-7; V: TRBV5-1; CDR3: CASSFLDRLYEQYF; DNA: TGCGCCAGCAGCTTCCTGGACAGACTCTACGAGCAGTACTTC
D: TRBD2; size: .; length: 15; J: TRBJ2-7; V: TRBV27; CDR3: CASSPEWGGPYEQYF; DNA: TGTGCCAGCAGCCCCGAATGGGGGGGTCCCTACGAGCAGTACTTC
D: .; size: .; length: 14; J: TRBJ2-1; V: TRBV21-1; CDR3: CASTLAGGNNEQFF; DNA: TGTGCCAGCACGCTAGCGGGAGGGAACAATGAGCAGTTCTTC
D: .; size: .; length: 14; J: TRBJ1-1; V: TRBV18; CDR3: CASSPLFTEPEAFF; DNA: TGTGCCAGCTCACCACTATTTACGGAACCTGAAGCTTTCTTT
D: TRBD2; size: .; length: 16; J: TRBJ2-3; V: TRBV7-6; CDR3: CASSYGPSGDTDTQYF; DNA: TGTGCCAGCAGCTACGGTCCTAGCGGGGACACAGATACGCAGTATTTT
D: .; size: .; length: 14; J: TRBJ1-3; V: TRBV9; CDR3: CASSAETGGDTIYF; DNA: TGTGCCAGCAGCGCAGAGACAGGCGGGGACACCATATATTTT
D: TRBD1; size: .; length: 15; J: TRBJ1-6; V: TRBV19; CDR3: CASRTDRELDSPLHF; DNA: TGTGCCAGTAGGACGGACAGGGAGCTTGATTCACCCCTCCACTTT
D: TRBD1; size: .; length: 15; J: TRBJ2-7; V: TRBV5-1; CDR3: CASSLGGQGVYEQYF; DNA: TGCGCCAGCAGCTTGGGTGGACAGGGGGTCTACGAGCAGTACTTC
D: .; size: .; length: 17; J: TRBJ2-3; V: TRBV7-6; CDR3: CASSSPDSSSSTDTQYF; DNA: TGTGCCAGCAGCTCACCTGACTCCTCCTCTAGCACAGATACGCAGTATTTT
D: TRBD1; size: once; length: 15; J: TRBJ2-7; V: TRBV5-1; CDR3: CASSTTGTGSYEQYF; DNA: TGCGCCAGCAGCACTACCGGGACAGGGTCCTACGAGCAGTACTTC
D: .; size: .; length: 15; J: TRBJ2-2; V: TRBV5-1; CDR3: CASSLEAGSTGELFF; DNA: TGCGCCAGCAGCTTGGAGGCGGGGAGCACCGGGGAGCTGTTTTTT
D: TRBD2; size: .; length: 15; J: TRBJ2-1; V: TRBV7-9; CDR3: CASSPSGGAPNEQFF; DNA: TGTGCCAGCAGCCCCAGCGGGGGGGCTCCCAATGAGCAGTTCTTC
D: TRBD1; size: .; length: 15; J: TRBJ1-1; V: TRBV28; CDR3: CASSLWGQGASEAFF; DNA: TGTGCCAGCAGTTTATGGGGACAGGGGGCCTCTGAAGCTTTCTTT